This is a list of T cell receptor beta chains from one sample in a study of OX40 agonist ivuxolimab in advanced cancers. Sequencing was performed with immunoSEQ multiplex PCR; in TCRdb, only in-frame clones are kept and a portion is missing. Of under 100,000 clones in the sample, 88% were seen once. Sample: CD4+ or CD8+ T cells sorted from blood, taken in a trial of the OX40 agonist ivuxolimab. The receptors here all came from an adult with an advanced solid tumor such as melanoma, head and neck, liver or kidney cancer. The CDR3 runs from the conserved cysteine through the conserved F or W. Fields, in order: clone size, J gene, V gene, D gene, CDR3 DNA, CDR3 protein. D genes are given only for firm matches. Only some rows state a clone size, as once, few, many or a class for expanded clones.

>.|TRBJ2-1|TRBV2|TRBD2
TGTGCCAGCATGAGACTAGCAAAGAATGAGCAGTTCTTC
CASMRLAKNEQFF
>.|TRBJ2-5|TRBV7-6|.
TGTGCCAGCAGCTTCTCATGGTCCGTCGGAGAGACCCAGTACTTC
CASSFSWSVGETQYF
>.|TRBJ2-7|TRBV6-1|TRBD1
TGTGCCAGCAGTGAGGGGTTGGGACAGGGGGATTCCGAGCAGTACTTC
CASSEGLGQGDSEQYF
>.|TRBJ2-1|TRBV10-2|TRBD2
TGCGCCAGCAGTGAGGAAAACTTAGCGGGAAACTACAATGAGCAGTTCTTC
CASSEENLAGNYNEQFF
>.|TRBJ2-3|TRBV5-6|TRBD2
TGTGCCAGCAGCTTGGTGGGGAGCGGGGGGGCAACAGATACGCAGTATTTT
CASSLVGSGGATDTQYF
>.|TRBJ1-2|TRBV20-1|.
TGCAGTGCTAGCTTCGGGGATGGCTACACCTTC
CSASFGDGYTF
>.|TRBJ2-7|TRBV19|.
TGTGCCAGTAGGGAAGAGCGGTCCGCTTACGAGCAGTACTTC
CASREERSAYEQYF
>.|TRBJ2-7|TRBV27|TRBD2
TGTGCCAGCAGTCCTACTAGCGGGAGCTCCTACGAGCAGTACTTC
CASSPTSGSSYEQYF
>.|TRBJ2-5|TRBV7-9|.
TGTGCCAGCAGCTCCCCCCCCCGGGAGACCCAGTACTTC
CASSSPPRETQYF
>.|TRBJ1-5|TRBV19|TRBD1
TGTGCCAGTAGTAAGGGACAGGGGGCTGGTTGGAGCAATCAGCCCCAGCATTTT
CASSKGQGAGWSNQPQHF
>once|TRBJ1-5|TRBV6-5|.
TGTGCCAGCAGTTACTCAGGAGCCCTCAATCAGCCCCAGCATTTT
CASSYSGALNQPQHF
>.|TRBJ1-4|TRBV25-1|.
TGTGCCAGCAGTGAATCTGGGACCTTAAATGAAAAACTGTTTTTT
CASSESGTLNEKLFF
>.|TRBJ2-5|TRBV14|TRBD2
TGTGCCAGCAGCCAAGTCTGGGGGACTAGCGGGAGGGAGACCCAGTACTTC
CASSQVWGTSGRETQYF
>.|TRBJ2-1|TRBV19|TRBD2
TGTGCCAGCACGCACTCGGGTAGCGGGGTCAATGAGCAGTTCTTC
CASTHSGSGVNEQFF
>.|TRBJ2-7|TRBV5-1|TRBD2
TGCGCCAGCAGCTTGGACAGCGGGAGTGCCGACGAGCAGTACTTC
CASSLDSGSADEQYF
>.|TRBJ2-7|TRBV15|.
TGTGCCACCAGCTTCCGCCGGGCAGGGGAAGTCTACGAGCAGTACTTC
CATSFRRAGEVYEQYF
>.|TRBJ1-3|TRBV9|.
TGTGCCAGCAGCACGCAAGGCGGAAACACCATATATTTT
CASSTQGGNTIYF
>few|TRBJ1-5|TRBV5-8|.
TGTGCCAGCACCCGTTTTGGGCCCCAGCATTTT
CASTRFGPQHF
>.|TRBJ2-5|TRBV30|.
TGTGCCTGGACTATACGGACGGGGAGGTGGACCCAGTACTTC
CAWTIRTGRWTQYF
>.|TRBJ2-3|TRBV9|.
TGTGCCAGCAGCGTAGCGGGACCCACCCAAGATACGCAGTATTTT
CASSVAGPTQDTQYF
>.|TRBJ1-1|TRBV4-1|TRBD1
TGCGCCAGCAGCCAAGCCCCAACCGGGACAGTTAACACTGAAGCTTTCTTT
CASSQAPTGTVNTEAFF
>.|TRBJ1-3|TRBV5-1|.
TGCGCCAGCAGCTTGGCGGCGGGCTCTGGAAACACCATATATTTT
CASSLAAGSGNTIYF
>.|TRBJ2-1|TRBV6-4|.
TGTGCCAGCAGTGAGGACTACCTGAACAATGAGCAGTTCTTC
CASSEDYLNNEQFF
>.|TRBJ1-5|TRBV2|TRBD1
TGTGCCAGCAGAACAGGGGGTACGGGCAATCAGCCCCAGCATTTT
CASRTGGTGNQPQHF
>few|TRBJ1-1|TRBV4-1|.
TGCGCCAGTCCCTTGTGGGTGAACACTGAAGCTTTCTTT
CASPLWVNTEAFF
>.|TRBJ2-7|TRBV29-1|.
TGCAGCGTTGTCGGCAACGGATACGAGCAGTACTTC
CSVVGNGYEQYF
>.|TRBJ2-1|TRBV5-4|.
TGTGCCAGCAGCTTGAGTAATGAGCAGTTCTTC
CASSLSNEQFF
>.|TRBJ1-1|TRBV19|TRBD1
TGTGCCAGTAGTACCAGAGGACAGGGTGGAACTGAAGCTTTCTTT
CASSTRGQGGTEAFF
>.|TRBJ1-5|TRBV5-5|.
TGTGCCAGCAGCTTGACAGATCGTTCCGGCAATCAGCCCCAGCATTTT
CASSLTDRSGNQPQHF
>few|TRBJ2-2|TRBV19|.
TGTGCCAGTAGTATTGTCGAGTTCACCGGGGAGCTGTTTTTT
CASSIVEFTGELFF
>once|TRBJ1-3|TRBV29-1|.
TGCAGCGTTAGATCGGCGGCCGGAAACACCATATATTTT
CSVRSAAGNTIYF
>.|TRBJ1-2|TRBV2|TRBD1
TGTGCCAGCAACCGGGACAGGGATAATGGCTACACCTTC
CASNRDRDNGYTF
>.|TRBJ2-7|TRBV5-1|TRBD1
TGCGCCAGCAGCTCCGACAGGGGCGATTCCTACGAGCAGTACTTC
CASSSDRGDSYEQYF
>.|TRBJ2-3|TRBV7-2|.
TGTGCCAGCAGCCCCGGGGCGGATACGCAGTATTTT
CASSPGADTQYF
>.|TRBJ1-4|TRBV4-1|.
TGCGCCAGCAGCCAAGAGTCGAAGAAAGTGGAACTGTTTTTT
CASSQESKKVELFF
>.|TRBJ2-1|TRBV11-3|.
TGTGCCAGCAGCCTCCTAGGGTCAGGGGCTCACAATGAGCAGTTCTTC
CASSLLGSGAHNEQFF
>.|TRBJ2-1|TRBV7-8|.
TGTGCCAGCAGCTTAGTCGTCCCGACAGGAAACAATGAGCAGTTCTTC
CASSLVVPTGNNEQFF
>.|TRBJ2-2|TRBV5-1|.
TGCGCCAGCACCACAGTATTTGATACACATTACACCGGGGAGCTGTTTTTT
CASTTVFDTHYTGELFF
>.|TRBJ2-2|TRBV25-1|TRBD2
TGTGCCAGCAGTGAAAACGGGAGGGCCCTCGGGGCCGGGGAGCTGTTTTTT
CASSENGRALGAGELFF
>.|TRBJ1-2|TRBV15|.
TGTGCCACCAGCAGAGAAGACAGGAAAAACTATGGCTACACCTTC
CATSREDRKNYGYTF
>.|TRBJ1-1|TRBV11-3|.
TGTGCCAGCAGCTTAGGGACGTACCCCGGTGTTGGGACTGAAGCTTTCTTT
CASSLGTYPGVGTEAFF